A selection of T cell receptor beta chains follows, all from one sample in a study of blood T cell repertoires in COVID-19. The table came from immunoSEQ multiplex PCR; TCRdb's copy has only in-frame clones and leaves some out. The data show more than 100,000 clones, about 80% seen once. Sequencing was performed on peripheral blood. These receptors all stem from a woman aged 80 or older with acute or convalescent COVID-19. Both conserved end residues are part of each CDR3. Fields, in order: V gene, J gene, clone size, D gene, CDR3 protein, CDR3 DNA. A D gene is named only where the DNA matches it firmly. Expanded clones are given a class, and other clones once, few, many or no size at all.

v_call: TRBV30; j_call: TRBJ2-7; clone_size: NA; d_call: TRBD1; cdr3_aa: CAWSRTGGSYEQYF; cdr3_nt: TGTGCCTGGAGCCGGACAGGGGGCAGCTACGAGCAGTACTTC
v_call: TRBV4-2; j_call: TRBJ2-1; clone_size: once; d_call: TRBD2; cdr3_aa: CASSPGLAGVIGSYNEQFF; cdr3_nt: TGTGCCAGCAGCCCGGGACTAGCGGGGGTTATCGGATCCTACAATGAGCAGTTCTTC
v_call: TRBV7-3; j_call: TRBJ1-1; clone_size: NA; d_call: TRBD1; cdr3_aa: CASSPNPGGGTEAFF; cdr3_nt: TGTGCCAGCAGCCCAAATCCAGGGGGCGGCACTGAAGCTTTCTTT
v_call: TRBV6-2/TRBV6-3; j_call: TRBJ1-5; clone_size: NA; d_call: NA; cdr3_aa: CASSKSQVNQPQHF; cdr3_nt: TGTGCCAGCAGTAAAAGCCAGGTAAATCAGCCCCAGCATTTT
v_call: TRBV19; j_call: TRBJ1-2; clone_size: NA; d_call: TRBD1; cdr3_aa: CASTATGAGYGYTF; cdr3_nt: TGTGCCAGTACGGCTACAGGGGCTGGCTATGGCTACACCTTC
v_call: TRBV18; j_call: TRBJ2-7; clone_size: many; d_call: TRBD2; cdr3_aa: CASSPGASGRINEQYF; cdr3_nt: TGTGCCAGCTCACCAGGGGCCAGCGGGAGGATCAACGAGCAGTACTTC
v_call: TRBV29-1; j_call: TRBJ1-1; clone_size: NA; d_call: NA; cdr3_aa: CSAREGGDTEAFF; cdr3_nt: TGCAGCGCCCGGGAGGGGGGCGACACTGAAGCTTTCTTT
v_call: TRBV5-4; j_call: TRBJ1-1; clone_size: NA; d_call: NA; cdr3_aa: CASSLSGTLDTEAFF; cdr3_nt: TGTGCCAGCAGCTTGTCAGGGACTCTTGACACTGAAGCTTTCTTT
v_call: TRBV2; j_call: TRBJ2-1; clone_size: NA; d_call: TRBD2; cdr3_aa: CASNLRALADNEQFF; cdr3_nt: TGTGCCAGCAATCTCAGGGCACTAGCGGACAATGAGCAGTTCTTC
v_call: TRBV9; j_call: TRBJ2-6; clone_size: NA; d_call: NA; cdr3_aa: CASSVGHAQAPGTYSGANVLTF; cdr3_nt: TGTGCCAGCAGCGTAGGACATGCCCAGGCGCCCGGGACTTACTCTGGGGCCAACGTCCTGACTTTC
v_call: TRBV28; j_call: TRBJ2-4; clone_size: NA; d_call: TRBD1; cdr3_aa: CASSFGDRGHIQYF; cdr3_nt: TGTGCCAGCAGTTTCGGGGACAGGGGGCACATTCAGTACTTC
v_call: TRBV7-2; j_call: TRBJ2-5; clone_size: NA; d_call: TRBD2; cdr3_aa: CASSPRAGVGETQYF; cdr3_nt: TGTGCCAGCAGCCCAAGGGCGGGAGTCGGGGAGACCCAGTACTTC
v_call: TRBV6-5; j_call: TRBJ1-3; clone_size: few; d_call: NA; cdr3_aa: CASSRGSGNTIYF; cdr3_nt: TGTGCCAGCAGTAGGGGCTCTGGAAACACCATATATTTT
v_call: TRBV5-5; j_call: TRBJ2-2; clone_size: NA; d_call: NA; cdr3_aa: CASSLRDYTGELFF; cdr3_nt: TGTGCCAGCAGCTTAAGGGACTACACCGGGGAGCTGTTTTTT
v_call: TRBV6-5; j_call: TRBJ1-5; clone_size: NA; d_call: NA; cdr3_aa: CASSLNQPQHF; cdr3_nt: TGTGCCAGCAGCCTAAATCAGCCCCAGCATTTT
v_call: TRBV7-9; j_call: TRBJ2-7; clone_size: NA; d_call: TRBD2; cdr3_aa: CASSPERSGGYEQYF; cdr3_nt: TGTGCCAGCAGCCCCGAGCGGTCCGGGGGGTACGAGCAGTACTTC
v_call: TRBV5-1; j_call: TRBJ1-3; clone_size: NA; d_call: NA; cdr3_aa: CASSLAAGPGNTIYF; cdr3_nt: TGCGCCAGCAGCTTGGCGGCAGGGCCTGGAAACACCATATATTTT
v_call: TRBV7-2; j_call: TRBJ1-2; clone_size: few; d_call: TRBD1; cdr3_aa: CASSLGQGTGAVSYTF; cdr3_nt: TGTGCCAGCAGCTTAGGTCAGGGGACAGGGGCCGTAAGCTACACCTTC
v_call: TRBV19; j_call: TRBJ1-5; clone_size: NA; d_call: NA; cdr3_aa: CASSNTGTPNQPQHF; cdr3_nt: TGTGCCAGTAGTAATACCGGGACTCCTAATCAGCCCCAGCATTTT
v_call: TRBV19; j_call: TRBJ2-1; clone_size: NA; d_call: TRBD1; cdr3_aa: CASSTGQGRYNEQFF; cdr3_nt: TGTGCCAGTAGTACGGGACAGGGGCGGTACAATGAGCAGTTCTTC
v_call: TRBV27; j_call: TRBJ1-2; clone_size: NA; d_call: TRBD1; cdr3_aa: CASSTLGTAYGYTF; cdr3_nt: TGTGCCAGCAGCACTCTCGGGACAGCCTATGGCTACACCTTC
v_call: TRBV5-1; j_call: TRBJ2-5; clone_size: NA; d_call: NA; cdr3_aa: CASSLGLQETQYF; cdr3_nt: TGCGCCAGCAGCTTGGGACTTCAAGAGACCCAGTACTTC
v_call: TRBV29-1; j_call: TRBJ1-2; clone_size: NA; d_call: TRBD1; cdr3_aa: CSARDRVVTNYGYTF; cdr3_nt: TGCAGCGCCCGGGACAGGGTGGTAACTAACTATGGCTACACCTTC
v_call: TRBV6-2/TRBV6-3; j_call: TRBJ1-5; clone_size: few; d_call: NA; cdr3_aa: CASSYPNSNQPQHF; cdr3_nt: TGTGCCAGCAGTTACCCCAATAGCAATCAGCCCCAGCATTTT
v_call: TRBV13; j_call: TRBJ2-1; clone_size: NA; d_call: TRBD2; cdr3_aa: CASSFGTSGGGESEQFF; cdr3_nt: TGTGCCAGCAGCTTTGGGACTAGCGGGGGGGGCGAGAGTGAGCAGTTCTTC
v_call: TRBV12-5; j_call: TRBJ2-1; clone_size: NA; d_call: NA; cdr3_aa: CASGLQRAPGEGNNEQFF; cdr3_nt: TGTGCTAGTGGTTTACAGCGGGCCCCAGGAGAGGGGAACAATGAGCAGTTCTTC
v_call: TRBV4-2; j_call: TRBJ2-2; clone_size: NA; d_call: TRBD2; cdr3_aa: CASSHAGGNTGELFF; cdr3_nt: TGTGCCAGCAGCCACGCGGGGGGAAACACCGGGGAGCTGTTTTTT
v_call: TRBV7-9; j_call: TRBJ2-3; clone_size: NA; d_call: TRBD2; cdr3_aa: CASSQPRGGTQYTDTQYF; cdr3_nt: TGTGCCAGCAGCCAACCCCGCGGGGGAACTCAATACACAGATACGCAGTATTTT
v_call: TRBV7-6; j_call: TRBJ2-7; clone_size: NA; d_call: TRBD2; cdr3_aa: CASSDPRGLAGPSSYEQYF; cdr3_nt: TGTGCCAGCAGCGACCCGAGAGGACTAGCGGGGCCCAGCTCCTACGAGCAGTACTTC
v_call: TRBV2; j_call: TRBJ1-1; clone_size: few; d_call: NA; cdr3_aa: CASSLQDNTEAFF; cdr3_nt: TGTGCCAGCAGTTTACAGGATAACACTGAAGCTTTCTTT
v_call: TRBV7-9; j_call: TRBJ1-3; clone_size: NA; d_call: NA; cdr3_aa: CASSFGLPRSSGNTIYF; cdr3_nt: TGTGCCAGCAGCTTTGGACTCCCGAGGAGCTCTGGAAACACCATATATTTT
v_call: TRBV12-2; j_call: TRBJ1-1; clone_size: few; d_call: NA; cdr3_aa: CASRPKGRESETEAFF; cdr3_nt: TGTGCAAGTCGCCCCAAGGGGAGGGAATCGGAAACTGAAGCTTTCTTT
v_call: TRBV7-2; j_call: TRBJ1-2; clone_size: NA; d_call: TRBD1; cdr3_aa: CASSTRQGRVNGYTF; cdr3_nt: TGTGCCAGCAGCACCCGACAGGGAAGAGTTAATGGCTACACCTTC
v_call: TRBV19; j_call: TRBJ2-3; clone_size: once; d_call: NA; cdr3_aa: CASSAETRGRDTQYF; cdr3_nt: TGTGCCAGTAGTGCCGAAACTAGAGGCAGAGATACGCAGTATTTT
v_call: TRBV7-3; j_call: TRBJ2-3; clone_size: NA; d_call: TRBD2; cdr3_aa: CASRASGTSSTDTQYF; cdr3_nt: TGTGCCAGCCGTGCTAGCGGGACTTCTAGCACAGATACGCAGTATTTT
v_call: TRBV11-2; j_call: TRBJ2-3; clone_size: NA; d_call: TRBD2; cdr3_aa: CASSSTSGGVDTQYF; cdr3_nt: TGTGCCAGCAGCTCGACTAGCGGGGGTGTTGATACGCAGTATTTT
v_call: TRBV2; j_call: TRBJ2-1; clone_size: NA; d_call: TRBD2; cdr3_aa: CASTSQRGVLNEQFF; cdr3_nt: TGTGCCAGCACCTCCCAGCGGGGGGTATTAAATGAGCAGTTCTTC
v_call: TRBV4-2; j_call: TRBJ2-5; clone_size: NA; d_call: TRBD2; cdr3_aa: CASSQLGTSGRETQYF; cdr3_nt: TGTGCCAGCAGCCAACTAGGGACTAGCGGGAGGGAGACCCAGTACTTC
v_call: TRBV5-6; j_call: TRBJ2-5; clone_size: NA; d_call: NA; cdr3_aa: CASSWGPETQYF; cdr3_nt: TGTGCCAGCAGCTGGGGGCCGGAGACCCAGTACTTC
v_call: TRBV18; j_call: TRBJ2-5; clone_size: once; d_call: NA; cdr3_aa: CASSPNPAQETQYF; cdr3_nt: TGTGCCAGCTCACCGAACCCCGCGCAAGAGACCCAGTACTTC
v_call: TRBV7-2; j_call: TRBJ1-1; clone_size: NA; d_call: NA; cdr3_aa: CASSLAGFRAATEAFF; cdr3_nt: TGTGCCAGCAGCTTAGCTGGCTTCAGGGCGGCCACTGAAGCTTTCTTT
v_call: TRBV5-8; j_call: TRBJ2-1; clone_size: NA; d_call: TRBD1; cdr3_aa: CASSKGQLDNEQFF; cdr3_nt: TGTGCCAGCAGCAAGGGACAGTTAGACAATGAGCAGTTCTTC
v_call: TRBV7-3; j_call: TRBJ1-1; clone_size: NA; d_call: NA; cdr3_aa: CASSSQGRQTEAFF; cdr3_nt: TGTGCCAGCAGCTCACAGGGTCGACAGACTGAAGCTTTCTTT
v_call: TRBV6-5; j_call: TRBJ1-5; clone_size: NA; d_call: TRBD1; cdr3_aa: CASERQGRSQPQHF; cdr3_nt: TGTGCCAGCGAAAGACAGGGAAGGTCTCAGCCCCAGCATTTT
v_call: TRBV4-3; j_call: TRBJ2-3; clone_size: NA; d_call: TRBD2; cdr3_aa: CASSRMTSGGADRTDTQYF; cdr3_nt: TGCGCCAGCAGCCGTATGACTAGCGGGGGGGCCGATAGGACAGATACGCAGTATTTT
v_call: TRBV5-4; j_call: TRBJ2-3; clone_size: NA; d_call: NA; cdr3_aa: CASSLGSSADTQYF; cdr3_nt: TGTGCCAGCAGCTTGGGAAGCTCGGCAGATACGCAGTATTTT
v_call: TRBV6-6; j_call: TRBJ1-1; clone_size: NA; d_call: TRBD1; cdr3_aa: CASSISGGTEAFF; cdr3_nt: TGTGCCAGCAGTATCTCAGGGGGGACTGAAGCTTTCTTT
v_call: TRBV2; j_call: TRBJ2-3; clone_size: NA; d_call: TRBD2; cdr3_aa: CASGLGLAGRSSTDTQYF; cdr3_nt: TGTGCCAGCGGACTAGGACTAGCGGGGCGGTCTAGCACAGATACGCAGTATTTT
v_call: TRBV6-6; j_call: TRBJ2-7; clone_size: NA; d_call: TRBD1; cdr3_aa: CASSQRDRSTYEQYF; cdr3_nt: TGTGCCAGCAGTCAAAGGGACAGGAGCACCTACGAGCAGTACTTC
v_call: TRBV28; j_call: TRBJ1-2; clone_size: once; d_call: NA; cdr3_aa: CASQGDYGYTF; cdr3_nt: TGTGCCAGCCAGGGTGACTATGGCTACACCTTC
v_call: TRBV29-1; j_call: TRBJ1-2; clone_size: NA; d_call: NA; cdr3_aa: CSVSRGPTNYGYTF; cdr3_nt: TGCAGCGTTTCCAGGGGCCCGACCAACTATGGCTACACCTTC
v_call: TRBV2; j_call: TRBJ2-1; clone_size: few; d_call: NA; cdr3_aa: CASSEGVYNEQFF; cdr3_nt: TGTGCCAGCAGTGAAGGAGTCTACAATGAGCAGTTCTTC